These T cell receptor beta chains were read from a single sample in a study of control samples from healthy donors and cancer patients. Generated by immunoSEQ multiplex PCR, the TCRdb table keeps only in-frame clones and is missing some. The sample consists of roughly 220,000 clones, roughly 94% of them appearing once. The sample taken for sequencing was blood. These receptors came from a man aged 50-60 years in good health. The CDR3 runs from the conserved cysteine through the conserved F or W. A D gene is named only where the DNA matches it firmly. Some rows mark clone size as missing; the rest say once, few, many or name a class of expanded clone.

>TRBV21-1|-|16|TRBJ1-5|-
CASSKRTVLGNQPQHF
TGTGCCAGCAGCAAAAGGACAGTCCTCGGCAATCAGCCCCAGCATTTT
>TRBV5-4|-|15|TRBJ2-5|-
CASSLGGGYRETQYF
TGTGCCAGCAGCTTGGGTGGGGGGTATCGAGAGACCCAGTACTTC
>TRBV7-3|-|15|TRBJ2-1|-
CASSSGVTSYNEQFF
TGTGCCAGCAGCTCGGGAGTAACTAGCTACAATGAGCAGTTCTTC
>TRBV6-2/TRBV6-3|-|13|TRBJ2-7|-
CASSYWDGYEQYF
TGTGCCAGCAGTTACTGGGATGGGTACGAGCAGTACTTC
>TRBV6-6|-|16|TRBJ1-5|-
CASSMGHVNSNQPQHF
TGTGCCAGCAGTATGGGACACGTCAATAGCAATCAGCCCCAGCATTTT
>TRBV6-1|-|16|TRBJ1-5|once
CASSGGAGIVNQPQHF
TGTGCCAGCAGTGGGGGGGCCGGGATAGTCAATCAGCCCCAGCATTTT
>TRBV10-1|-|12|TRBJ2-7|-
CASSEPGREQYF
TGCGCCAGCAGTGAGCCAGGCCGCGAGCAGTACTTC
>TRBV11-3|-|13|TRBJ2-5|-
CASSLSGSETQYF
TGTGCCAGCAGCTTGTCGGGTTCAGAGACCCAGTACTTC
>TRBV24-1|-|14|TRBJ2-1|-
CATSDVGLKDEQFF
TGTGCCACCAGTGACGTAGGGCTTAAGGATGAGCAGTTCTTC
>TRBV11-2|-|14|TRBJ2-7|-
CASGPTNGGFEQYF
TGTGCCAGCGGACCTACCAACGGGGGATTCGAGCAGTACTTC
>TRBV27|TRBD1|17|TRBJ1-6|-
CASSSLRDRGIRSPLHF
TGTGCCAGCAGTTCCTTGAGGGACAGGGGGATCCGTTCACCCCTCCACTTT
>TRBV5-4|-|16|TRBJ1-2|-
CASSLAGHGKVGGYTF
TGTGCCAGCAGCTTGGCGGGACACGGGAAGGTCGGGGGCTACACCTTC
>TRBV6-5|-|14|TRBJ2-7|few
CASSYGLRGYEQYF
TGTGCCAGCAGTTACGGACTACGAGGGTACGAGCAGTACTTC
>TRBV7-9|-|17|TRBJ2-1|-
CASSWGFADLSYNEQFF
TGTGCCAGCAGCTGGGGGTTTGCAGACCTCTCCTACAATGAGCAGTTCTTC
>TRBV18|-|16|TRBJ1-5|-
CASSRLGRGSNQPQHF
TGTGCCAGCTCACGGCTGGGCAGGGGAAGCAATCAGCCCCAGCATTTT
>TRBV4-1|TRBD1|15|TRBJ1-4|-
CASSPTGTGNEKLFF
TGCGCCAGCAGCCCCACCGGGACAGGGAATGAAAAACTGTTTTTT
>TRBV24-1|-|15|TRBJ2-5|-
CATSDFTANQETQYF
TGTGCCACCAGTGATTTTACAGCAAACCAAGAGACCCAGTACTTC
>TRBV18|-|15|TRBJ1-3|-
CASSPQQSGGNTIYF
TGTGCCAGCTCACCACAACAGTCCGGGGGGAACACCATATATTTT
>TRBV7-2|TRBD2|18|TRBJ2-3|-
CASSPRTSGGGFTDTQYF
TGTGCCAGCAGCCCCCGGACTAGCGGGGGTGGTTTCACAGATACGCAGTATTTT
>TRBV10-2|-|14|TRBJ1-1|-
CASSEPSVLMGAFF
TGCGCCAGCAGTGAGCCATCCGTTCTAATGGGGGCTTTCTTT
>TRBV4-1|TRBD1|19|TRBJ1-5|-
CASSQGRDRPKGSNQPQHF
TGCGCCAGCAGCCAAGGGCGGGACAGGCCAAAGGGGAGCAATCAGCCCCAGCATTTT
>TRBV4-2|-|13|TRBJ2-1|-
CASSSTGGHEQFF
TGTGCCAGCAGCTCTACCGGGGGACACGAGCAGTTCTTC
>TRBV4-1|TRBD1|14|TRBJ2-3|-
CASSQIDRVDTQYF
TGCGCCAGCAGCCAAATTGACAGGGTTGATACGCAGTATTTT